The following is a T cell receptor (beta chain) sequence with its context. CDR1 and CDR2 from the germline V gene are SGDLS and YYNGEE. This CDR3 is built from 16 residues. Deletions cut 3 bases from V and 0 bases from J, with 10 bases between. This entry is derived from a study of blood T cell repertoires in COVID-19. Whole-study context: Sites across the United States, Italy and Spain contributed samples from acute and convalescent COVID-19. Sources were T cells, B-cell-depleted T cells, or PBMCs; the material itself was cDNA or gDNA.

Some clones are missing from TCRdb's copy, which holds only in-frame ones; the method was immunoSEQ multiplex PCR. This table has 200,000 to 300,000 clones, around nine tenths appearing once. Material: peripheral blood. The rearrangement links TRBV9 to TRBJ1-6; D might be TRBD1 (6 bases). The receptor was derived from a man aged 40-55 years who had recovered from COVID-19. The CDR3 spells CASSDTGSSYNSPLHF. CDR3 sequence (DNA): TGTGCCAGCAGCGATACAGGGAGCTCCTATAATTCACCCCTCCACTTT. The entire variable domain, with the rest obtained from reference TRBV9 and TRBJ1-6, is as follows: DSGVTQTPKHLITATGQRVTLRCSPRSGDLSVYWYQQSLDQGLQFLIQYYNGEERAKGNILERFSAQQFPDLHSELNLSSLELGDSALYFCASSDTGSSYNSPLHFGNGTRLTVT.